This T cell receptor (beta chain) derives from a study of Graves' ophthalmopathy and Graves' hyperthyroidism (dated by TCRdb to the late 2010s). About the investigation overall: Peripheral blood was collected at initial diagnosis, before any treatment. An independent validation cohort comprised about 20 hyperthyroidism patients and 15 to 17 patients who later progressed from hyperthyroidism to ophthalmopathy. In total, some 140 blood samples were TCR-sequenced: under 45 ophthalmopathy, some 75 hyperthyroidism and some 17 hyperthyroidism-to-ophthalmopathy patients. The roughly 90 discovery patients were divided at random into training and test sets in a 7:3 ratio. After sampling, hyperthyroidism patients received methimazole starting at 30 mg daily, and ophthalmopathy patients received high-dose intravenous methylprednisolone. In more than five hyperthyroidism patients, the T-cell repertoires found in thyroid tissue were compared with those found in blood. The study used signatures of the TCR beta repertoire to tell Graves' ophthalmopathy apart from Graves' hyperthyroidism and to predict which patients would progress to ophthalmopathy. A discovery set of 100 or so patients (43 ophthalmopathy, 55 to 65 stable hyperthyroidism) was enrolled to explore V-J signatures distinguishing ophthalmopathy from hyperthyroidism.

What the authors observed across the whole study: In validation, the model predicted ophthalmopathy progression with roughly 68% sensitivity and 72.22% specificity; roughly eleven predicted patients were CT-confirmed with GO in a median of approximately six months. In cross-validation, the 13-signature model distinguished ophthalmopathy from stable hyperthyroidism with almost 90% sensitivity and about 84% specificity, and in the test set the corresponding values were roughly 80% and 76%. No statistical method was used to predetermine the sample size, and group allocation was not hidden from the investigators. Among expanded thyroid clonotypes with frequency above 0.001, most also showed up in blood, which suggests that blood repertoires may reflect the thyroid immune response.

On this clonotype itself: What this receptor recognizes is not known. No qualities accompany the bases; no much larger clone lies one base away.

TCR beta CDR3 regions were amplified from RNA transcripts for repertoire sequencing. A first-round RT-PCR used HTBI primers with the Qiagen OneStep RT-PCR kit, followed by a second-round multiplex PCR, size selection and purification. The libraries underwent paired-end sequencing with 100 bp reads on an Illumina HiSeq2000. Processing in the source paper ran as follows. SOAPnuke was used to process the reads, throwing out any read that had adapters, had uncalled bases, had a mean Phred below 15, or lacked an exact constant-primer or identifier match. COPE v1.2.5 was used to merge the high-quality paired reads. Unique nucleotide sequences were defined as clonotypes and aligned to IMGT TRB V, D and J references using MiTCR v1.1. Analysis was restricted to V-J combinations with a frequency above 0.0001, which covered roughly 99% of repertoires. For each V-J combination, a TCR clonal expansion and chaos score was defined as the ratio of F50 clonal expansion to chaos observed in the TCRdist matrix. Features were reduced by Welch's t-statistics and random forest to approximately 12 V-J combinations, which fed a naive Bayes classifier. The Morisita-Horn index was used to measure how similar the thyroid and blood repertoires were. The public reads were reanalyzed by TCRdb: fastp trimming at Q25, MiXCR alignment, in-frame beta chains only. Rows with a matching CDR3 protein are joined into one entry that keeps the most common DNA and genes. V and J calls and clone size were set by TCRdb, not the authors. This sample is represented by about 420,000 distinct CDR3 sequences; over 20% of them were singletons. The ten largest make up under 3.5% of the sample.

A patient counted as having stable hyperthyroidism if there was no progression to ophthalmopathy within 18 months of follow-up. Hyperthyroidism patients were newly diagnosed, with disease duration under 2 months, and aged 18 to 65 years. Patients with other autoimmune diseases, uncontrolled infections, pregnancy or lactation were excluded from the study. Diagnosis relied on clinical symptoms, serum thyroxine, TRAb, thyroid ultrasound and orbital computed tomography. Ficoll-Paque density gradient centrifugation was used to isolate PBMCs from about 9.4 ml of fresh peripheral blood. Total RNA was extracted with Trizol reagent and quality-checked on an Agilent 2100 Bioanalyzer. After removal of 6 bases from V and 4 bases from J, the junction retains 6 bases not matched to a gene. Reading from cysteine to phenylalanine, the CDR3 counts 14 amino acids. Kept here is only the CDR3 DNA, which spans 42 bases and is read in frame from base 1. The CDR1 and CDR2 encoded by the germline V gene are SGHVS and FQNEAQ.

Sequencing was done on a sample of peripheral blood. The sequence links TRBV7-8 to TRBJ2-7, with 10 bases in between that match TRBD1. This receptor was obtained from a woman between 18 and 29 years old with stable Graves' hyperthyroidism. Donor details come from another sample of the same person, matched by shared clones. The bases are TGTGCCAGCAGACATAGACAGGGGGCTTACGAGCAGTACTTC. Translated, it gives CASRHRQGAYEQYF.